This T cell receptor (beta chain) derives from a study of T cells in Graves' hyperthyroidism and ophthalmopathy. Study-wide background: At initial diagnosis, before any treatment had begun, peripheral blood was obtained.

Amplification yielded TCR beta CDR3 regions, with RNA transcripts as the source. HTBI primers were employed in a first-round RT-PCR of the TCR CDR3. TCRdb processed the multiplex PCR reads anew with MiXCR; each CDR3 protein has one entry. This sample carries 400,000 to 450,000 distinct CDR3 sequences, roughly 15% of them seen once, and the ten largest clones take about 13%. Fresh peripheral blood, approximately 10 ml, was the source of the PBMCs. The sample holds many counts of this clonotype. The source material was blood. The TCR originated in a man younger than 35 with Graves' ophthalmopathy.

The CDR3: CASSLSLGPSGYTF. The CDR3 DNA is TGTGCCAGCAGCTTGTCGTTGGGGCCCAGTGGCTACACCTTC. The chain combines TRBV5-8 with TRBJ1-2; weak D call: TRBD1 (5 bases). Trimming took 1 base from V and 7 from J, leaving 14 bases between them. The CDR3 length is 14 residues. Germline assignment: CDR1 SGHTS and CDR2 YDEGEE.